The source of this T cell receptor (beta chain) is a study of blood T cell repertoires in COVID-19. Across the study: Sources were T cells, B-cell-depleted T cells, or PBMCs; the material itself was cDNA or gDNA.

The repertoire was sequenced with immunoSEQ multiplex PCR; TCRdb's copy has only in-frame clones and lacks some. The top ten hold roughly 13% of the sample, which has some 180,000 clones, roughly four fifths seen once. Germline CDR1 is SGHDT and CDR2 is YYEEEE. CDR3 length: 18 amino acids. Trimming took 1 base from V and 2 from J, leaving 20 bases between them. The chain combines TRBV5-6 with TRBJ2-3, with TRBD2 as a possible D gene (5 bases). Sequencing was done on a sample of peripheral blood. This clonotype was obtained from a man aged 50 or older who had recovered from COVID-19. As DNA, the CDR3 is TGTGCCAGCAGCTTGCCCAGCGGAGACCTTCGCTTCACAGATACGCAGTATTTT. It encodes CASSLPSGDLRFTDTQYF.